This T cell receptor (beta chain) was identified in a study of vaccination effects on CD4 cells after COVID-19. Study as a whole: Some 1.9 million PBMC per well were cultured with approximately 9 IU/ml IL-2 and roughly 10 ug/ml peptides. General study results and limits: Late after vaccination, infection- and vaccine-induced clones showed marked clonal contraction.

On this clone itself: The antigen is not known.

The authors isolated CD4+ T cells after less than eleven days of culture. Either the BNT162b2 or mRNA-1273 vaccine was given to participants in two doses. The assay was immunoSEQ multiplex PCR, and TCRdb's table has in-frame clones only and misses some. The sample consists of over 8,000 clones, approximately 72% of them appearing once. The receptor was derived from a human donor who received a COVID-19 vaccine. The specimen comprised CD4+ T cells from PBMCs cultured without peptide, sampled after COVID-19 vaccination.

The CDR3 region has the DNA TGTGCCAGCTCAGGTGGGGGGAATAGTTCACCCCTCCACTTT. As protein: CASSGGGNSSPLHF. The gene calls are TRBV9 and TRBJ1-6; perhaps TRBD1 as D (5 bases). The germline gives CDR1 SGDLS, CDR2 YYNGEE. V was cut by 7 bases and J by 9 bases, with 17 bases left in between. The CDR3 is 14 residues long.